Listed below are T cell receptor beta chains from one sample, sequenced in a study of chemoradiotherapy in HPV16-positive cancers. TCRdb's copy holds only in-frame clones and misses some; the assay was immunoSEQ multiplex PCR. Altogether about 3,500 clones are present, roughly 86% being singletons, with the ten largest covering roughly 10%. Sequenced material: tumor tissue, taken from a patient who underwent chemoradiotherapy. The receptors shown here come from a human donor with HPV-associated anogenital cancer. The CDR3 runs from the conserved cysteine through the conserved F or W. The D gene is left open where the match is weak. Only part of the rows carry a size: once, few, many, or a class if the clone is expanded.

J	size	D	V	CDR3	DNA
TRBJ1-1	NA	NA	TRBV10-3	CAISDLGGGAEAFF	TGTGCCATCAGTGACCTTGGGGGGGGCGCTGAAGCTTTCTTT
TRBJ2-5	NA	NA	TRBV2	CATSTDIKKQGSQETQYF	TGTGCCACCTCCACCGATATTAAAAAACAGGGATCCCAAGAGACCCAGTACTTC
TRBJ2-2	NA	NA	TRBV7-2	CASSPAWRSELFF	TGTGCCAGCAGCCCGGCGTGGAGGAGCGAGCTGTTTTTT
TRBJ2-1	NA	NA	TRBV4-2	CASSQLSGDTYNEQFF	TGTGCCAGCAGCCAATTATCAGGGGATACCTACAATGAGCAGTTCTTC
TRBJ2-5	NA	NA	TRBV19	CASSWARDEETQYF	TGTGCCAGTAGTTGGGCCCGAGACGAAGAGACCCAGTACTTC
TRBJ1-1	NA	NA	TRBV4-1	CASSPGGIAEAFF	TGCGCCAGCAGCCCCGGTGGGATTGCTGAAGCTTTCTTT
TRBJ2-7	once	TRBD1	TRBV29-1	CSVYRGPPSYEQYF	TGCAGCGTTTACAGGGGGCCCCCTTCCTACGAGCAGTACTTC
TRBJ1-5	NA	NA	TRBV14	CASSQGLYQPQHF	TGTGCCAGCAGCCAGGGGCTCTATCAGCCCCAGCATTTT
TRBJ1-5	NA	NA	TRBV7-3	CASSETVNQPQHF	TGTGCCAGCAGCGAAACAGTGAATCAGCCCCAGCATTTT
TRBJ1-1	NA	NA	TRBV25-1	CASSDRRGEAFF	TGTGCCAGCAGTGACCGAAGGGGGGAAGCTTTCTTT
TRBJ2-3	NA	TRBD2	TRBV4-1	CASAVSGGATDTQYF	TGCGCCAGCGCCGTTAGCGGGGGGGCAACAGATACGCAGTATTTT
TRBJ2-5	few	NA	TRBV5-1	CASSLGGYKETQYF	TGCGCCAGCAGCTTGGGTGGCTATAAAGAGACCCAGTACTTC
TRBJ1-1	few	NA	TRBV11-2	CASSFRVGNTEAFF	TGTGCCAGCAGCTTCAGGGTAGGGAACACTGAAGCTTTCTTT
TRBJ2-1	NA	NA	TRBV11-2	CASSLERLSQFF	TGTGCCAGCAGCTTAGAGAGGTTATCGCAGTTCTTC
TRBJ2-3	NA	TRBD2	TRBV2	CANRLAGSTDTQYF	TGTGCCAACCGACTAGCGGGGAGCACAGATACGCAGTATTTT
TRBJ2-7	NA	NA	TRBV2	CASSLDGVGYEQYF	TGTGCCAGCAGTCTCGACGGAGTCGGCTACGAGCAGTACTTC
TRBJ2-7	NA	NA	TRBV7-2	CASSLFRGGGYEQYF	TGTGCCAGCAGCTTATTTAGAGGGGGGGGGTACGAGCAGTACTTC
TRBJ1-2	NA	NA	TRBV9	CASSVDIVGEQGGYTF	TGTGCCAGCAGCGTAGACATCGTTGGGGAACAAGGAGGCTACACCTTC
TRBJ2-7	NA	NA	TRBV5-1	CASSLSSRSQLGEQYF	TGCGCCAGCAGCTTGTCCTCCCGTAGCCAGTTGGGCGAGCAGTACTTC
TRBJ2-7	NA	TRBD1	TRBV6-6	CASSYSSGQGYEQYF	TGTGCCAGCAGTTACTCGTCAGGACAGGGCTACGAGCAGTACTTC
TRBJ1-2	NA	TRBD1	TRBV9	CASSPRDRPHFNYGYTF	TGTGCCAGCAGCCCACGGGACAGACCACATTTTAACTATGGCTACACCTTC
TRBJ1-6	once	NA	TRBV5-8	CASSLVWTNNSPLHF	TGTGCCAGCAGCTTGGTCTGGACAAATAATTCACCCCTCCACTTT
TRBJ2-7	once	NA	TRBV7-9	CASSPPRTSYEQYF	TGTGCCAGCAGCCCCCCCAGGACCTCCTACGAGCAGTACTTC
TRBJ2-5	NA	NA	TRBV5-1	CASSLRTVQETQYF	TGCGCCAGCAGCTTGCGGACGGTTCAAGAGACCCAGTACTTC
TRBJ1-1	NA	NA	TRBV18	CASSNIPDTEAFF	TGTGCCAGCTCGAACATCCCAGACACTGAAGCTTTCTTT
TRBJ1-4	NA	NA	TRBV5-5	CASSLRGSHEKLFF	TGTGCCAGCAGCTTGCGGGGTTCGCATGAAAAACTGTTTTTT
TRBJ1-1	NA	NA	TRBV5-1	CASSLGGVRGMNTEAFF	TGCGCCAGCAGCTTGGGGGGGGTTAGGGGAATGAACACTGAAGCTTTCTTT
TRBJ2-3	NA	NA	TRBV11-2	CASSLGVGAGFLEQYF	TGTGCCAGCAGCTTAGGAGTCGGGGCAGGGTTTCTTGAGCAGTATTTT
TRBJ2-1	NA	NA	TRBV7-9	CASSQREDEQFF	TGTGCCAGCAGCCAAAGGGAAGATGAGCAGTTCTTC
TRBJ1-4	NA	NA	TRBV6-1	CASSEIQGQGNEKLFF	TGTGCCAGCAGTGAAATCCAGGGCCAGGGTAATGAAAAACTGTTTTTT
TRBJ2-3	few	NA	TRBV20-1	CSADPGTGEYF	TGCAGTGCCGATCCCGGGACTGGAGAGTATTTT
TRBJ2-7	NA	NA	TRBV4-3	CASSQEATASEQYF	TGCGCCAGCAGCCAAGAAGCGACCGCATCCGAGCAGTACTTC
TRBJ1-1	NA	TRBD1	TRBV11-2	CASSSTGAMNTEAFF	TGTGCCAGCAGCTCAACAGGGGCGATGAACACTGAAGCTTTCTTT
TRBJ1-2	NA	TRBD1	TRBV9	CASSPSDRVERGYTF	TGTGCCAGCAGCCCTTCGGACAGGGTCGAGCGGGGCTACACCTTC
TRBJ1-5	NA	TRBD1	TRBV7-9	CASSKGGSGNQPQHF	TGTGCCAGCAGCAAAGGGGGCTCGGGCAATCAGCCCCAGCATTTT
TRBJ2-3	NA	TRBD1	TRBV19	CASRAGGMSDTQYF	TGTGCCAGCCGGGCAGGGGGCATGTCAGATACGCAGTATTTT
TRBJ1-5	NA	TRBD1	TRBV27	CASSWGQSQPQHF	TGTGCCAGCAGTTGGGGACAGTCTCAGCCCCAGCATTTT
TRBJ2-3	NA	NA	TRBV9	CASSVAGGGGTDTQYF	TGTGCCAGCAGCGTAGCTGGGGGCGGCGGCACAGATACGCAGTATTTT
TRBJ2-5	NA	TRBD2	TRBV10-3	CAISETSGGVSQYF	TGTGCCATCAGTGAGACTAGCGGGGGAGTTTCCCAGTACTTC
TRBJ1-1	NA	NA	TRBV30	CAWSELGADTEAFF	TGTGCCTGGAGTGAATTGGGGGCGGACACTGAAGCTTTCTTT
TRBJ1-4	NA	NA	TRBV30	CAWSATLFTNEKLFF	TGTGCCTGGAGTGCCACGCTCTTTACTAATGAAAAACTGTTTTTT
TRBJ2-7	NA	NA	TRBV28	CASSPPLGRLPYEQYF	TGTGCCAGCAGTCCTCCGTTGGGACGGCTACCCTACGAGCAGTACTTC
TRBJ1-2	NA	NA	TRBV18	CASSPDILPGYTF	TGTGCCAGCTCACCGGACATTCTACCTGGCTACACCTTC
TRBJ2-4	NA	NA	TRBV19	CASSTQGLSPIAKNIQYF	TGTGCCAGTAGTACCCAAGGACTATCACCCATAGCCAAAAACATTCAGTACTTC
TRBJ2-7	once	TRBD2	TRBV6-5	CASSWGLAGAAYEQYF	TGTGCCAGCAGTTGGGGACTAGCGGGGGCCGCCTACGAGCAGTACTTC